The 32 T cell receptor beta chains below all came from one sample that was sequenced in a study of cytomegalovirus exposure and HLA in healthy donors. The study ran its PCR with 60 Vbeta and 13 Jbeta primers. This table comes from immunoSEQ multiplex PCR, and its TCRdb copy is limited to in-frame clones, with some not included. The profile shows 110,000 or so clones, over 70% of them singletons. The sequenced sample consisted of PBMCs. These receptors originate from a male donor in good health and CMV-seronegative.

The genes are TRBV9 and TRBJ2-3; the match to TRBD2 covers 7 bases. This CDR3 region has 14 residues. Per the germline V gene, CDR1 is SGDLS and CDR2 is YYNGEE. Unmatched junction bases numbered 9, after V lost 9 bases and J lost 2 bases. The CDR3: CATGPSGTTDTQYF. The CDR3 nucleotides are TGTGCCACGGGGCCGAGCGGGACCACAGATACGCAGTATTTT. Drawing the rest from reference TRBV9 and TRBJ2-3, the complete variable domain is DSGVTQTPKHLITATGQRVTLRCSPRSGDLSVYWYQQSLDQGLQFLIQYYNGEERAKGNILERFSAQQFPDLHSELNLSSLELGDSALYFCATGPSGTTDTQYFGPGTRLTVL.

The chain employs TRBV11-3 and TRBJ1-4; D remains unclear. The CDR3 loop spans 15 amino acids. V shed 2 bases and J shed 4 bases, with 11 bases lying between them. CDR1 SGHNT and CDR2 YENEEA come from the germline V gene. Here the CDR3 reads CASSLMGGFNEKLFF. Written as DNA, the CDR3 is TGTGCCAGCAGCTTAATGGGCGGGTTTAATGAAAAACTGTTTTTT.

This chain links TRBV7-9 with TRBJ1-5; D perhaps matches TRBD1 (5 bases). V lost 4 bases and J lost 6, with 16 bases in between. This CDR3 spans 15 amino acids. Germline V gene sequence: CDR1 SEHNR, CDR2 FQNEAQ (reference sequence). The CDR3 spells CASSSDPGGIQPQHF. CDR3 nucleotide sequence: TGTGCCAGCAGCTCGGACCCGGGGGGTATTCAGCCCCAGCATTTT.

The CDR3: CASSEGQDKRTQYF. CDR3 DNA sequence: TGTGCCAGCAGCGAGGGACAGGACAAGAGAACCCAGTACTTC. V gene TRBV7-3 combines with J gene TRBJ2-5; 8 bases line up with TRBD1. Germline values: CDR1 SGHTA, CDR2 FQGTGA. The V segment lost 5 bases and the J segment 8 bases; nucleotides outside the gene matches: 10. The CDR3 length is 14 residues.

A few counts support this clone. The V and J genes are TRBV7-2 and TRBJ1-2; D is possibly TRBD1 (6 bases). The V gene's germline CDR1 is SGHTA and CDR2 FQGNSA. The CDR3 extends over 14 amino acids. Trimming removed 5 bases from V and 4 bases from J, with 14 bases in between. DNA for the CDR3: TGTGCCAGCAGCCAGAGCGGGGGGGCCTATGGCTACACCTTC. Translated: CASSQSGGAYGYTF.

The rearrangement links TRBV28 to TRBJ1-5; tentatively, D is TRBD1 (5 bases). Germline V gene data show CDR1 as MDHEN and CDR2 as SYDVKM. The CDR3 is made up of 16 amino acids. The V gene lost 5 bases and the J gene lost 6 bases, with 20 bases spanning the gap. This chain's CDR3 is CASSIGVRPGGQPQHF. The CDR3 region has the DNA TGTGCCAGCAGTATAGGGGTGAGGCCCGGGGGTCAGCCCCAGCATTTT. The full variable domain, completed using reference TRBV28 and TRBJ1-5, is DVKVTQSSRYLVKRTGEKVFLECVQDMDHENMFWYRQDPGLGLRLIYFSYDVKMKEKGDIPEGYSVSREKKERFSLILESASTNQTSMYLCASSIGVRPGGQPQHFGDGTRLSIL.

V gene TRBV5-1 combines with J gene TRBJ2-3, with 12 bases identical to TRBD2. In germline, CDR1 is SGHRS, CDR2 YFSETQ. V dropped 4 bases and J dropped 5; count of bases not matched to a gene: 8. The CDR3 contains 16 residues. The CDR3 DNA reads TGCGCCAGCAGCCCGGCTAGCGGGAGGGCGGTAGATACGCAGTATTTT. As protein: CASSPASGRAVDTQYF.

The chain uses TRBV5-5 and TRBJ1-2, with 8 bases identical to TRBD1. The V gene's germline CDR1 is SGHKS and CDR2 YYEKEE (reference sequence). With 0 bases clipped from V and 3 bases from J, the junction kept 4 bases outside the gene matches. This CDR3 comprises 15 residues. DNA of the CDR3: TGTGCCAGCAGCTTGGCAGGACAGGGCTACTATGGCTACACCTTC. As protein: CASSLAGQGYYGYTF.

This clone has a single count. The junction and the germline gene differ at one end; a read error may be behind it. V usage is TRBV7-7 and J usage is TRBJ2-1; D possibly corresponds to TRBD2 (6 bases). This CDR3 is built from 15 residues. Germline CDR1 reads SSHAT; CDR2 reads FNYEAQ (reference sequence). CDR3 protein: CASSLEVGTFSEQFF. For the CDR3, the DNA is TGTGCTAGCAGCTTAGAGGTAGGGACTTTCAGTGAGCAGTTCTTC.

This chain uses TRBV20-1 with TRBJ1-4, with no clear D. The CDR3 loop spans 11 amino acids. Germline CDR1 DFQATT, CDR2 SNEGSKA (reference sequence). Trimming took 4 bases from V and 10 from J, leaving 10 bases between them. Here the CDR3 DNA reads TGCAGTGCTACCCTAGAGGGAAAACTGTTTTTT. Translating it yields CSATLEGKLFF.

This clone has only a few counts. The chain couples TRBV6-5 to TRBJ2-7, with 9 positions matching TRBD1. Germline V gene lookup returns CDR1 MNHEY and CDR2 SVGAGI. V lost 0 bases to trimming and J lost 3 bases; unmatched junction nucleotides: 3. The CDR3 totals 15 residues. The CDR3 loop is CASSYSGTGFYEQYF. The DNA for the CDR3 is TGTGCCAGCAGTTACTCCGGGACAGGGTTCTACGAGCAGTACTTC.

This clone was recorded once. The V call is TRBV18, the J call TRBJ2-7, with 14 bases identical to TRBD2. CDR3 length: 16 residues. CDR1 and CDR2 (germline): KGHSH, LQKENI. V shed 1 base and J 1 base; nucleotides not matched to a gene: 0. The CDR3 spells CASSPRLAGGSYEQYF. The CDR3 nucleotides are TGTGCCAGCTCACCACGACTAGCGGGAGGGTCCTACGAGCAGTACTTC.

The rearrangement joins TRBV9 to TRBJ1-2; D unclear. Germline CDR1 reads SGDLS; CDR2 reads YYNGEE. Trimming stripped 4 bases from V and 0 bases from J, with 7 bases between. The CDR3 extends over 13 amino acids. The CDR3 DNA is TGTGCCAGCAGCCCCGGGGCTAACTATGGCTACACCTTC. This translates into CASSPGANYGYTF.

The chain employs TRBV19 and TRBJ2-1, with 10 bases aligning to TRBD2. Trimming took 0 bases from V and 9 from J; bases not matched to a gene: 11. The CDR3 is 17 amino acids. Germline V gives CDR1 LNHDA, CDR2 SQIVND (reference sequence). The CDR3 region is CASSIDHASGSWGEQFF. The DNA for the CDR3 is TGTGCCAGTAGTATAGATCATGCTAGCGGGAGTTGGGGTGAGCAGTTCTTC.

This rearrangement joins TRBV4-3 to TRBJ2-5; D remains ambiguous. The CDR3 length is 13 residues. The germline CDR1 and CDR2 sequences are LGHNA and YSLEER. V dropped 4 bases and J dropped 5 bases, with 11 bases sitting between them. The CDR3 sequence is CASSPSRWETQYF. In DNA, the CDR3 is TGCGCCAGCAGCCCCTCCCGGTGGGAGACCCAGTACTTC.

The J gene is TRBJ2-7, the V gene TRBV7-2; TRBD2 agrees at 11 bases. Germline CDR1 is SGHTA and CDR2 is FQGNSA. V gave up 5 bases and J gave up 2 bases; unmatched junction bases: 8. The CDR3 loop spans 16 amino acids. CDR3 sequence: CASSPRTSGYTYEQYF. The CDR3 DNA is TGTGCCAGCAGCCCAAGGACTAGCGGGTACACCTACGAGCAGTACTTC.

The CDR3 region has the DNA TGTGCCAGCAGTGAAGGGTCCGGAGCGGGAGGACAGGAGACCCAGTACTTC. It codes for CASSEGSGAGGQETQYF. The rearrangement uses TRBV2 and TRBJ2-5, with 9 bases lining up with TRBD2. V dropped 1 base and J dropped 5; count of bases not matched to a gene: 11. This CDR3 has 17 amino acids. Germline V gives CDR1 SNHLY, CDR2 FYNNEI. Combining the CDR3 with reference TRBV2 and TRBJ2-5 gives the whole variable domain EPEVTQTPSHQVTQMGQEVILRCVPISNHLYFYWYRQILGQKVEFLVSFYNNEISEKSEIFDDQFSVERPDGSNFTLKIRSTKLEDSAMYFCASSEGSGAGGQETQYFGPGTRLLVL.

The chain is built from TRBV19 and TRBJ1-1, with no clear D. This CDR3 is built from 15 residues. The germline V gene has CDR1 LNHDA and CDR2 SQIVND (reference sequence). The germline V and J ends were trimmed by 7 bases and 1 base, with 16 bases remaining between them. CDR3 nucleotides: TGTGCCAGTATCGAAACCGGGATCCAGAACACTGAAGCTTTCTTT. Translation: CASIETGIQNTEAFF.

This chain connects TRBV9 to TRBJ2-5; the match to TRBD2 covers 12 bases. V was pared by 0 bases and J by 4 bases, with 10 bases of the junction left unmatched. Germline values: CDR1 SGDLS, CDR2 YYNGEE. The CDR3 covers 18 residues. The DNA for the CDR3 is TGTGCCAGCAGCGTAGGATTCCTAGCGGGGGGGCGGGGAGAGACCCAGTACTTC. This codes for CASSVGFLAGGRGETQYF.

The chain uses TRBV6-5 and TRBJ2-7; the D gene is possibly TRBD1 (6 bases). The CDR3 is 16 amino acids. The germline V and J ends were trimmed by 1 base and 2 bases, with 15 bases remaining between them. Germline loops: CDR1 MNHEY, CDR2 SVGAGI. The CDR3 protein is CASSYFSGQRTYEQYF. The CDR3 DNA is TGTGCCAGCAGTTACTTCTCAGGACAGCGGACCTACGAGCAGTACTTC.

The rearrangement joins TRBV19 to TRBJ2-5, with D possibly matching TRBD1 (6 bases). The better agreement between TRBJ2-7 and the DNA end casts doubt on the J call. The V gene's germline CDR1 is LNHDA and CDR2 SQIVND (reference sequence). This CDR3 has 15 amino acids. CDR3 nucleotides: TGTGCCAGTAGACCCAAGGGCGGACAGCACTACGAGCAGTACTTC. It is translated as CASRPKGGQHYEQYF.

V is TRBV7-2 and J is TRBJ1-2, with 9 nucleotides matching TRBD1. Per the germline V gene, CDR1 is SGHTA and CDR2 is FQGNSA. The CDR3 has 15 amino acids. J lost 3 bases, V lost 7 bases, and 9 bases had no gene match. The CDR3 bases are TGTGCCAGCATTGGGCTGACAGGGGGGGACTATGGCTACACCTTC. It codes for CASIGLTGGDYGYTF.

The chain recombines TRBV7-9 with TRBJ2-7, with a tentative D call TRBD2 (5 bases). Germline CDR1 is SEHNR and CDR2 is FQNEAQ (reference sequence). V dropped 3 bases and J dropped 6 bases, with 15 bases sitting between them. This CDR3 has 14 amino acids. Here the CDR3 reads CASSFGLAKGEQYF. The CDR3 coding sequence is TGTGCCAGCAGCTTTGGGCTAGCCAAGGGCGAGCAGTACTTC.

The chain couples TRBV5-1 to TRBJ2-3; D possibly corresponds to TRBD1 (5 bases). The CDR3 spans 14 residues. Trimming shortened V by 0 bases and J by 2 bases, and 7 bases separated the two germline ends. Germline CDR1 and CDR2: SGHRS and YFSETQ. The CDR3 is CASSLAGATDTQYF. In nucleotides, the CDR3 is TGCGCCAGCAGCTTGGCTGGGGCCACAGATACGCAGTATTTT.

The J gene is TRBJ1-3, the V gene TRBV5-6; 7 positions agree with TRBD1. The CDR3 length is 16 residues. Germline CDR1 SGHDT, CDR2 YYEEEE. Losses at the gene ends were 0 bases for V and 1 base for J; bases not matched to a gene: 4. CDR3 sequence reads: CASSLVGGASGNTIYF. CDR3 DNA: TGTGCCAGCAGCTTGGTAGGGGGCGCTTCTGGAAACACCATATATTTT.

The chain joins TRBV5-1 to TRBJ1-3, with D possibly being TRBD1 (6 bases). CDR1 and CDR2 from the germline V gene are SGHRS and YFSETQ. The CDR3 contains 15 residues. V was shortened by 5 bases and J by 4 bases, with 16 bases between the two germline ends. The CDR3 protein is CASRAGETFGNTIYF. The CDR3 DNA reads as TGCGCCAGCAGAGCAGGGGAAACTTTCGGAAACACCATATATTTT.

The chain links TRBV28 to TRBJ2-5; 11 bases are shared with TRBD2. The CDR3 runs 15 residues. CDR1 and CDR2 from the germline V gene are MDHEN and SYDVKM. J gave up 0 bases and V 6 bases, and 3 bases lay outside the gene matches. The CDR3 loop reads CASSTSGRHQETQYF. CDR3 sequence (DNA): TGTGCCAGCAGCACTAGCGGGAGACACCAAGAGACCCAGTACTTC. Drawing the rest from reference TRBV28 and TRBJ2-5, the complete variable domain is DVKVTQSSRYLVKRTGEKVFLECVQDMDHENMFWYRQDPGLGLRLIYFSYDVKMKEKGDIPEGYSVSREKKERFSLILESASTNQTSMYLCASSTSGRHQETQYFGPGTRLLVL.

The V gene is TRBV7-9, the J gene TRBJ2-5; TRBD1 agrees at 11 bases. The CDR3 contains 16 residues. CDR1 and CDR2 (germline): SEHNR, FQNEAQ (reference sequence). J lost 2 bases, V lost 3 bases, and 5 bases had no gene match. DNA of the CDR3: TGTGCCAGCAGCTTCGGGACAGGGGGATGGCAAGAGACCCAGTACTTC. As protein: CASSFGTGGWQETQYF.

The chain recombines TRBV6-5 with TRBJ1-5; D is unclear. The CDR3 length is 14 residues. The germline V gene has CDR1 MNHEY and CDR2 SVGAGI. Deletions cut 3 bases from V and 3 bases from J, with 9 bases between. CDR3: CASSYRGDNQPQHF. In DNA form, the CDR3 reads TGTGCCAGCAGTTATCGGGGTGACAATCAGCCCCAGCATTTT.

The chain joins TRBV5-1 to TRBJ2-5, with 11 bases that match TRBD2. TRBJ2-7 matches the DNA end more closely, so the J call is doubtful. The germline gives CDR1 SGHRS, CDR2 YFSETQ. The CDR3 has 19 residues. The CDR3: CASSSGGLAARRLNYEQYF. The DNA of the CDR3 is TGCGCCAGCAGCTCTGGGGGACTAGCGGCTAGACGCCTAAACTACGAGCAGTACTTC.

This clone was counted between two and nine times. As DNA, the CDR3 is TGTGCCAGCAGCTCCGGGACTAGGTACAATGAGCAGTTCTTC. This translates into CASSSGTRYNEQFF. The chain couples TRBV7-3 to TRBJ2-1, with 8 bases lining up with TRBD2. Losses at the gene ends were 4 bases for V and 4 bases for J; bases not matched to a gene: 3. CDR3 length: 14 residues. Germline CDR1 SGHTA, CDR2 FQGTGA.

This clone was seen a single time. This sequence joins TRBV28 and TRBJ2-7; tentative D call: TRBD1 (5 bases). Germline assignment: CDR1 MDHEN and CDR2 SYDVKM. This CDR3 has 13 amino acids. With 7 bases removed from V and 2 bases from J, the gap between germline ends came to 12 bases. The CDR3 loop is CASTLQATYEQYF. CDR3 nucleotide sequence: TGTGCCAGCACCCTACAGGCGACCTACGAGCAGTACTTC.